Below, 30 T cell receptor beta chains from the same sample are listed, as sequenced in a study of beta chain features in type 1 diabetes. Sequencing targeted expressed TCRB transcripts, as all isolated RNA had been reverse transcribed. Repertoires were generated with immunoSEQ multiplex PCR, while TCRdb's copy carries only in-frame clones and drops some. The sample carries about 930,000 clones, roughly 16% recorded once. Specimen: naive CD4+ T cells from blood. The receptors come from a woman aged 18-29 years in good health.

The chain uses TRBV7-2 and TRBJ1-1; D not resolved. The CDR3 contains 15 residues. The germline V and J ends were trimmed by 3 bases and 0 bases, with 11 bases remaining between them. Germline V lookup: CDR1 SGHTA, CDR2 FQGNSA. For the CDR3, the DNA is TGTGCCAGCAGCTTTACAGCGACCATGAACACTGAAGCTTTCTTT. Amino acids: CASSFTATMNTEAFF.

This clone was found a few times. The V call is TRBV25-1, the J call TRBJ2-6; D not resolved. V was pared by 3 bases and J by 15 bases, with 12 bases between. Germline assignment: CDR1 MGHDK and CDR2 SYGVNS. The CDR3 extends over 12 amino acids. CDR3 DNA sequence: TGTGCCAGCAGTGAGATGGACGGTGACCTGACTTTC. Its translation is CASSEMDGDLTF. Full variable domain (outside the CDR3, taken from reference TRBV25-1 and TRBJ2-6): EADIYQTPRYLVIGTGKKITLECSQTMGHDKMYWYQQDPGMELHLIHYSYGVNSTEKGDLSSESTVSRIRTEHFPLTLESARPSHTSQYLCASSEMDGDLTFGAGSRLTVL.

This chain uses TRBV7-2 with TRBJ2-7; D not resolved. Germline CDR1 and CDR2: SGHTA and FQGNSA. There are 13 residues in the CDR3. Between the trimmed V and J ends, which lost 8 bases and 4 bases, there was a span of 15 bases. The CDR3 region is CASGLGMLYEQYF. The CDR3 nucleotides read TGTGCCAGCGGGCTGGGGATGTTGTACGAGCAGTACTTC. The full variable domain, its missing parts supplied by reference TRBV7-2 and TRBJ2-7, is GAGVSQSPSNKVTEKGKDVELRCDPISGHTALYWYRQSLGQGLEFLIYFQGNSAPDKSGLPSDRFSAERTGGSVSTLTIQRTQQEDSAVYLCASGLGMLYEQYFGPGTRLTVT.

The sample holds a few counts of this clone. V is TRBV4-2 and J is TRBJ2-3; perhaps D is TRBD1 or TRBD2 (5 bases each). The V end lost 0 bases, the J end lost 3 bases, and 10 bases lay between the germline ends. This CDR3 has 15 amino acids. The germline gives CDR1 LGHNA, CDR2 YNFKEQ. The CDR3 loop is CASSQDWGSTDTQYF. CDR3 DNA: TGTGCCAGCAGCCAAGACTGGGGGAGTACAGATACGCAGTATTTT.

This clone appeared a few times. V is TRBV9 and J is TRBJ2-1; 12 bases fit TRBD2. Germline CDR1 is SGDLS and CDR2 is YYNGEE. The CDR3 is 14 residues long. Trimming at V came to 4 bases and at J to 6 bases, leaving 2 bases not matched to a gene. The CDR3 DNA reads TGTGCCAGCAGCCAGACTAGCGGGAGCAATGAGCAGTTCTTC. It codes for CASSQTSGSNEQFF.

The table lists this clone with a few counts. The rearrangement joins TRBV4-3 to TRBJ1-4; D not certain. Per germline, CDR1 LGHNA and CDR2 YSLEER. Trimming shortened V by 1 base and J by 1 base, and 7 bases separated the two germline ends. This CDR3 is 15 amino acids long. The CDR3, as DNA: TGCGCCAGCAGCCAAGGGGTGGGAACTAATGAAAAACTGTTTTTT. Its translation is CASSQGVGTNEKLFF.

This clone came up a few times. The chain couples TRBV7-2 to TRBJ2-3; tentatively, D is TRBD1 (5 bases). The CDR3 has 14 residues. Between the trimmed V and J ends, which lost 5 bases and 8 bases, there was a span of 17 bases. Per germline, CDR1 SGHTA and CDR2 FQGNSA. The CDR3 reads CASSLPGRALTQYF. The CDR3 coding sequence is TGTGCCAGCAGCCTCCCCGGCAGGGCCCTTACGCAGTATTTT.

A remark on this clone: The same CDR3 also results from other DNA sequences found in this sample. This chain connects TRBV7-3 to TRBJ2-6, with D unresolved. The CDR3 spans 14 residues. Trimming left V 6 bases short and J 0 bases short, with 6 bases between. CDR1 and CDR2 from the germline V gene are SGHTA and FQGTGA. The CDR3 reads CASRRSSGANVLTF. CDR3 in DNA: TGTGCCAGCAGGAGGAGCTCTGGGGCCAACGTCCTGACTTTC.

This chain links TRBV5-4 with TRBJ2-1; 8 bases line up with TRBD2. The CDR3 extends over 15 amino acids. V dropped 1 base and J dropped 9; count of bases not matched to a gene: 9. Per germline, CDR1 SGHNT and CDR2 YYREEE (reference sequence). CDR3 DNA sequence: TGTGCCAGCAGCTTGTCTACGGGAGGGCCCAGTGAGCAGTTCTTC. Translation: CASSLSTGGPSEQFF.

This clone was counted between two and nine times. The J gene is TRBJ2-5, the V gene TRBV5-4; D is ambiguous. V lost 2 bases and J 3 bases, leaving 5 bases between the germline ends. Germline CDR1 and CDR2: SGHNT and YYREEE (reference sequence). The CDR3 spans 12 residues. CDR3 region: CASSFVEETQYF. The DNA for the CDR3 is TGTGCCAGCAGCTTCGTAGAAGAGACCCAGTACTTC.

This clone has a handful of counts. The chain joins TRBV19 to TRBJ2-7, with D possibly being TRBD1 (6 bases). V was cut by 6 bases and J by 0 bases, with 15 bases left in between. The CDR3 spans 15 residues. CDR1 LNHDA and CDR2 SQIVND come from the germline V gene (reference sequence). The CDR3 bases are TGTGCCAGTAGGAGGACAGTTTATAGCTCCTACGAGCAGTACTTC. Protein sequence: CASRRTVYSSYEQYF.

The gene calls are TRBV18 and TRBJ2-1; no clear D. V dropped 2 bases and J dropped 7 bases, with 18 bases sitting between them. Germline CDR1 KGHSH, CDR2 LQKENI. The CDR3 has 16 amino acids. CDR3 protein: CASSPTVRSLRNEQFF. The CDR3 DNA is TGTGCCAGCTCACCAACGGTGAGGAGTCTTCGGAATGAGCAGTTCTTC.

The chain recombines TRBV10-3 with TRBJ2-7; 9 nucleotides align to TRBD1. The CDR3 covers 14 residues. CDR1 is ENHRY and CDR2 is SYGVKD in the germline V gene. V was clipped by 10 bases and J by 2 bases; unmatched bases: 9. Written as DNA, the CDR3 is TGTGCCACCCTTCCGGGACAGGGAACCTACGAGCAGTACTTC. Translated: CATLPGQGTYEQYF.

The chain combines TRBV7-9 with TRBJ2-2; D possibly corresponds to TRBD1 (5 bases). CDR3 length: 15 amino acids. V was pared by 3 bases and J by 0 bases, with 8 bases between. CDR1 and CDR2 from the germline V gene are SEHNR and FQNEAQ (reference sequence). This CDR3 is CASSFQGSNTGELFF. The CDR3 region has the DNA TGTGCCAGCAGCTTTCAGGGATCGAACACCGGGGAGCTGTTTTTT.

The rearrangement links TRBV6-1 to TRBJ2-7; weak D call: TRBD1 (7 bases). Trimming stripped 6 bases from V and 2 bases from J, with 11 bases between. CDR1 is MNHNS, CDR2 SASEGT, per germline. The CDR3 length is 13 residues. The CDR3 spells CASSRGEAYEQYF. The CDR3 region has the DNA TGTGCCAGCAGCAGGGGGGAGGCCTACGAGCAGTACTTC.

Only a few counts were recorded for this clone. The rearrangement joins TRBV5-1 to TRBJ2-2; perhaps TRBD1 as D (6 bases). The CDR3 is 15 amino acids. Germline V gene data show CDR1 as SGHRS and CDR2 as YFSETQ. Trimming took 7 bases from V and 4 from J, leaving 17 bases between them. The CDR3 loop reads CASHPSTGPTGELFF. DNA for the CDR3: TGCGCCAGCCACCCCTCCACAGGGCCCACCGGGGAGCTGTTTTTT.

The gene calls are TRBV27 and TRBJ2-4; D unclear. Per germline, CDR1 MNHEY and CDR2 SMNVEV (reference sequence). The V end was cut by 7 bases, the J end by 0 bases, with 28 bases between. The CDR3 extends over 20 amino acids. CDR3 in amino acids: CASMAPWARCWVIAKNIQYF. CDR3 DNA: TGTGCCAGCATGGCCCCATGGGCCCGGTGTTGGGTGATAGCCAAAAACATTCAGTACTTC.

This clone has more than one count but fewer than ten. The V gene is TRBV5-1, the J gene TRBJ2-3; D is ambiguous. The CDR3 is made up of 13 amino acids. Trimming stripped 1 base from V and 1 base from J, with 4 bases between. Germline V gives CDR1 SGHRS, CDR2 YFSETQ. For the CDR3, the DNA is TGCGCCAGCAGCTTGTTTCGCACAGATACGCAGTATTTT. Its protein product is CASSLFRTDTQYF.

This clone was picked up a small number of times. The gene calls are TRBV9 and TRBJ1-2, with D maybe TRBD1 (5 bases). Trimming removed 0 bases from V and 1 base from J, with 10 bases in between. The germline gives CDR1 SGDLS, CDR2 YYNGEE. The CDR3 totals 15 residues. The DNA of the CDR3 is TGTGCCAGCAGCGTAGAGGGGCAGGGTAACTATGGCTACACCTTC. This gives the protein CASSVEGQGNYGYTF. Filled out from reference TRBV9 and TRBJ1-2, the complete variable domain reads DSGVTQTPKHLITATGQRVTLRCSPRSGDLSVYWYQQSLDQGLQFLIQYYNGEERAKGNILERFSAQQFPDLHSELNLSSLELGDSALYFCASSVEGQGNYGYTFGSGTRLTVV.

This clone was seen a few times. The CDR3 reads CASSLFRTDNEQFF. CDR3 DNA: TGCGCCAGCAGCTTATTCCGGACAGACAATGAGCAGTTCTTC. The chain couples TRBV5-1 to TRBJ2-1; possible D gene TRBD1, 6 bases. Germline CDR1 and CDR2: SGHRS and YFSETQ. This CDR3 has 14 amino acids. Trimming shortened V by 2 bases and J by 5 bases, and 11 bases separated the two germline ends.

This clone was observed a few times. The genes are TRBV19 and TRBJ1-5; possibly TRBD1 for D (5 bases). The germline V and J ends were trimmed by 2 bases and 4 bases, with 15 bases remaining between them. The CDR3 is 16 amino acids. Germline CDR1 is LNHDA and CDR2 is SQIVND (reference sequence). The chain's CDR3 is CASSIYRKGGNQPQHF. The CDR3 DNA sequence: TGTGCCAGTAGTATATACAGGAAAGGAGGGAATCAGCCCCAGCATTTT. The full variable domain, rest sourced from reference TRBV19 and TRBJ1-5, is DGGITQSPKYLFRKEGQNVTLSCEQNLNHDAMYWYRQDPGQGLRLIYYSQIVNDFQKGDIAEGYSVSREKKESFPLTVTSAQKNPTAFYLCASSIYRKGGNQPQHFGDGTRLSIL.

This clone showed up just a few times. This chain connects TRBV4-2 to TRBJ2-1; D uncertain. Germline assignment: CDR1 LGHNA and CDR2 YNFKEQ. V was trimmed by 0 bases and J by 3 bases, leaving 9 bases between them. The CDR3 sequence is 15 residues long. This CDR3 reads CASSQESRSYNEQFF. The DNA for the CDR3 is TGTGCCAGCAGCCAAGAATCGCGGAGCTACAATGAGCAGTTCTTC.

This chain links TRBV7-6 with TRBJ2-1, with 9 nucleotides matching TRBD1. The CDR3 spans 16 residues. Germline V gene lookup returns CDR1 SGHVS and CDR2 FNYEAQ. The J segment lost 4 bases and the V segment lost 5 bases, leaving 9 bases of the junction unmatched. DNA of the CDR3: TGTGCCAGCAGCCGACGAACGGGACAGGGTTACAATGAGCAGTTCTTC. Translated: CASSRRTGQGYNEQFF. Based on the CDR3 plus reference TRBV7-6 and TRBJ2-1, the full variable domain is GAGVSQSPRYKVTKRGQDVALRCDPISGHVSLYWYRQALGQGPEFLTYFNYEAQQDKSGLPNDRFSAERPEGSISTLTIQRTEQRDSAMYRCASSRRTGQGYNEQFFGPGTRLTVL.

The chain is built from TRBV7-2 and TRBJ1-1; D gene unclear. The CDR3 runs to 11 residues. From germline, CDR1 is SGHTA and CDR2 FQGNSA. Deletions cut 4 bases from V and 11 bases from J, with 11 bases between. CDR3 residues: CASSSGVLAFF. The CDR3 DNA reads as TGTGCCAGCAGCTCAGGCGTGCTGGCTTTCTTT.

This clone showed up just a few times. This chain joins TRBV14 and TRBJ2-2, with 8 positions matching TRBD2. The CDR3 sequence is 17 residues long. V was clipped by 1 base and J by 6 bases; unmatched bases: 10. Germline CDR1 is SGHDN and CDR2 is FVKESK. This chain's CDR3 is CASSQVVSGRRPGELFF. The CDR3 coding sequence is TGTGCCAGCAGCCAAGTTGTGAGCGGGAGAAGGCCCGGGGAGCTGTTTTTT.

The chain couples TRBV6-5 to TRBJ1-1, with D perhaps TRBD1 (5 bases). Trimming took 6 bases from V and 2 from J, leaving 13 bases between them. CDR1 and CDR2 (germline): MNHEY, SVGAGI. The CDR3 loop spans 14 amino acids. CDR3 in DNA: TGTGCCAGCAGGACCGTGGGACGAAACACTGAAGCTTTCTTT. It translates to CASRTVGRNTEAFF.

The V call is TRBV4-3, the J call TRBJ2-1, with a weak D call TRBD2 (6 bases). V dropped 0 bases and J dropped 9 bases, with 9 bases sitting between them. This CDR3 contains 13 residues. In germline, CDR1 is LGHNA, CDR2 YSLEER. The CDR3 region has the DNA TGCGCCAGCAGCCAAGAGAGGAGGGGTGAGCAGTTCTTC. As protein: CASSQERRGEQFF.

V is TRBV4-3 and J is TRBJ1-3; 7 positions agree with TRBD1. Germline V gives CDR1 LGHNA, CDR2 YSLEER. V lost 6 bases, J lost 8 bases, and 10 bases stayed unmatched. The CDR3 extends over 14 amino acids. CDR3 nucleotides: TGCGCCAGCAGATCGACAGGGACAGTAGACACCATATATTTT. It is translated as CASRSTGTVDTIYF.

This clone came up a few times. J is TRBJ2-7 and V is TRBV28, with a weak D call TRBD2 (6 bases). Trimming removed 8 bases from V and 2 bases from J, with 19 bases in between. CDR1 is MDHEN and CDR2 is SYDVKM in the germline V gene. This CDR3 spans 15 amino acids. Here the CDR3 DNA reads TGTGCCAGCCAACCTCCGGGGACTCGCGCCTACGAGCAGTACTTC. It encodes CASQPPGTRAYEQYF.

This clone was counted between two and nine times. This chain joins TRBV28 and TRBJ2-3; 8 positions match TRBD2. Germline V gene lookup returns CDR1 MDHEN and CDR2 SYDVKM. The CDR3 length is 15 residues. Trimming took 5 bases from V and 4 from J; bases not matched to a gene: 8. Here the CDR3 reads CASSRSGSGADTQYF. The CDR3 coding sequence is TGTGCCAGCAGTCGCAGCGGGAGTGGGGCAGATACGCAGTATTTT. The variable domain in full, with the rest retrieved from reference TRBV28 and TRBJ2-3, is DVKVTQSSRYLVKRTGEKVFLECVQDMDHENMFWYRQDPGLGLRLIYFSYDVKMKEKGDIPEGYSVSREKKERFSLILESASTNQTSMYLCASSRSGSGADTQYFGPGTRLTVL.